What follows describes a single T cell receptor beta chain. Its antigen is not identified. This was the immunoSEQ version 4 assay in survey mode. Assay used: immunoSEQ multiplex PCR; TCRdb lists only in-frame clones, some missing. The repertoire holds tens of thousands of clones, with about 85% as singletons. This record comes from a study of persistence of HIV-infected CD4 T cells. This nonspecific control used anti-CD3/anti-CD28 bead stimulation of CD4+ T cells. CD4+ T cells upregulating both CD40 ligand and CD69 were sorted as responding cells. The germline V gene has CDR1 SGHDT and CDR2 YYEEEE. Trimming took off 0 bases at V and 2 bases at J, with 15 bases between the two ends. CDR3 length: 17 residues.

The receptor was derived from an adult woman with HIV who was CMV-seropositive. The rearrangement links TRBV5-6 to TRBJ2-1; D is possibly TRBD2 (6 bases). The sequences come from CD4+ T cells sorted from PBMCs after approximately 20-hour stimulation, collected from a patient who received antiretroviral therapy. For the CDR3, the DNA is TGTGCCAGCAGCTTGGGTGAGACTAGGCTCGCCTACAATGAGCAGTTCTTC. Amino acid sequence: CASSLGETRLAYNEQFF.